Here is one TCR beta chain with its context. The data derive from a study of CD8 T cells in Susac syndrome. TCR beta from blood CD8+ and CD4+ T cells was sequenced. Age- and sex-matched healthy donors served as the control group. It was negative isolation that provided the CD8+ and CD4+ T cells, whereas TEMRA cells were enriched by FACS. Germline values: CDR1 MDHEN, CDR2 SYDVKM. Trimming at V came to 2 bases and at J to 5 bases, leaving 5 bases not matched to a gene. The CDR3 covers 15 residues. Reverse transcription of roughly 0.5 to 1 ug RNA was performed with random hexamers. It was immunoSEQ multiplex PCR that amplified TCR beta CDR3 across 54 Vbeta and 13 Jbeta. TCRdb reprocessed the immunoSEQ multiplex PCR reads with MiXCR, giving one entry per CDR3 protein. The sample holds about 210,000 distinct CDR3 sequences, 95% seen once.

Material: CD4+ T cells from PBMCs. The sequence was collected from a human donor in good health. The gene calls are TRBV28 and TRBJ1-5; 8 nucleotides match TRBD1. The CDR3 DNA follows: TGTGCCAGCAGTTTAACGCAGGGGGCCCATCAGCCCCAGCATTTT. Translating gives CASSLTQGAHQPQHF.